Listed below are T cell receptor beta chains from one sample, sequenced in a study of blood T cell repertoires in COVID-19. Method: immunoSEQ multiplex PCR; TCRdb's copy keeps in-frame clones and lacks some. The sample lists fewer than 300,000 clones, roughly 90% occurring once. The specimen sequenced was peripheral blood. Source of these receptors: a man aged 55 to 69 who had recovered from COVID-19. CDR3s include the opening cysteine and the closing phenylalanine or tryptophan. The D gene is left open where the match is weak. The size entry is marked missing in some rows and otherwise reads once, few, many or a size class.

V gene	clone size	J gene	CDR3 length	D gene	CDR3 protein	CDR3 DNA
TRBV27	.	TRBJ1-5	14	TRBD1	CASSPGQRNQPQHF	TGTGCCAGCAGTCCGGGACAGAGGAATCAGCCCCAGCATTTT
TRBV7-2	.	TRBJ2-3	18	TRBD2	CASSLGGGAPFRTDTQYF	TGTGCCAGCAGTTTAGGCGGGGGGGCCCCTTTCCGCACAGATACGCAGTATTTT
TRBV18	.	TRBJ2-2	20	.	CASSPRWSSLGTGVQGELFF	TGTGCCAGCTCACCACGTTGGTCTTCTTTGGGAACAGGAGTCCAAGGGGAGCTGTTTTTT
TRBV19	once	TRBJ2-1	19	TRBD1	CASSVHRGTEPHSYNEQFF	TGTGCCAGTAGTGTTCACAGGGGAACCGAACCTCACTCCTACAATGAGCAGTTCTTC
TRBV9	.	TRBJ1-5	15	TRBD1	CASSVGTGGRQPQHF	TGTGCCAGCAGCGTCGGGACAGGGGGACGTCAGCCCCAGCATTTT
TRBV12-5	.	TRBJ2-3	15	TRBD1	CASGLMTGSTDTQYF	TGTGCTAGTGGTTTGATGACAGGGAGCACAGATACGCAGTATTTT
TRBV19	.	TRBJ1-1	13	.	CASSMYRNTEAFF	TGTGCCAGTAGTATGTACAGAAACACTGAAGCTTTCTTT
TRBV5-1	.	TRBJ2-1	15	TRBD2	CASSPFAGVYNEQFF	TGCGCCAGCAGCCCTTTTGCGGGGGTGTACAATGAGCAGTTCTTC
TRBV3-1/TRBV3-2	few	TRBJ1-6	17	TRBD1	CASSQVGLGQEGPPLHF	TGTGCCAGCAGCCAAGTTGGTCTGGGACAGGAGGGTCCACCCCTCCACTTT
TRBV5-8	.	TRBJ1-2	12	.	CASSLVGAGYTF	TGTGCCAGCAGCTTGGTAGGGGCTGGCTACACCTTC